The 13 T cell receptor beta chains below all came from one sample that was sequenced in a study of vaccination effects on CD4 cells after COVID-19. Here immunoSEQ multiplex PCR was the method, and the copy in TCRdb shows in-frame clones only, minus some. The table records about 24,000 clones, roughly 76% of them present only once. Using viral peptide pools, the ViraFEST assay grew out antigen-specific CD4+ T cells prior to sequencing. Isolation of CD4+ T cells took place after less than twelve days of culture. PCR confirmed that the person was infected with SARS-CoV-2 between March and December 2020. For these TCRs, the target antigens are not known. Here the sequenced sample was CD4+ T cells from PBMCs cultured with SARS-CoV-2 spike peptides, taken before COVID-19 vaccination. The receptors originated from a human donor who had a prior SARS-CoV-2 infection.

The count of this clone is one. CDR3: CASSLTGAAKNIQYF. The DNA of the CDR3 is TGTGCCAGCAGCTTGACAGGGGCAGCCAAAAACATTCAGTACTTC. The chain couples TRBV5-4 to TRBJ2-4, with TRBD1 matching 7 bases. Unmatched junction bases numbered 1, after V lost 1 base and J lost 0 bases. The CDR3 is 15 amino acids. Germline V gene data show CDR1 as SGHNT and CDR2 as YYREEE (reference sequence). Supplemented by reference TRBV5-4 and TRBJ2-4, the full variable domain reads ETGVTQSPTHLIKTRGQQVTLRCSSQSGHNTVSWYQQALGQGPQFIFQYYREEENGRGNFPPRFSGLQFPNYSSELNVNALELDDSALYLCASSLTGAAKNIQYFGAGTRLSVL.

This rearrangement joins TRBV6-1 to TRBJ1-2, with 10 bases matching TRBD1. The CDR3 is 16 amino acids. Germline CDR1 reads MNHNS; CDR2 reads SASEGT. The V and J ends lost 4 bases and 8 bases, in that order; junction bases with no gene match: 13. CDR3 in DNA: TGTGCCAGCAGTGTACTGATGACAGGGGGCCAGGGAGGCTACACCTTC. Residues: CASSVLMTGGQGGYTF.

The chain combines TRBV11-2 with TRBJ2-7; D remains unclear. This CDR3 region has 13 residues. The V gene's germline CDR1 is SGHAT and CDR2 FQNNGV. V gave up 5 bases and J gave up 5 bases, with 13 bases separating them. The chain's CDR3 is CASSPAFMDEQYF. CDR3 DNA sequence: TGTGCCAGCAGCCCCGCCTTTATGGACGAGCAGTACTTC.

The V call is TRBV5-1, the J call TRBJ2-2; 14 nucleotides align to TRBD2. J lost 4 bases, V lost 6 bases, and 17 bases had no gene match. CDR3 length equals 20 residues. Germline CDR1 SGHRS, CDR2 YFSETQ. The CDR3 protein is CASTPWLRTSGGRVTGELFF. As DNA, the CDR3 is TGCGCCAGCACCCCTTGGCTCCGGACTAGCGGGGGGCGTGTCACCGGGGAGCTGTTTTTT.

The table lists this clone with a few counts. The chain links TRBV4-2 to TRBJ2-1; D gene unclear. There are 17 residues in the CDR3. The V gene lost 0 bases and the J gene lost 0 bases, with 12 bases spanning the gap. Germline V gives CDR1 LGHNA, CDR2 YNFKEQ. This CDR3 reads CASSQDIGRRSYNEQFF. The CDR3 DNA is TGTGCCAGCAGCCAAGATATCGGCAGGCGCTCCTACAATGAGCAGTTCTTC.

This clone has a handful of counts. This chain uses TRBV18 with TRBJ2-2, with 10 bases aligning to TRBD1. This CDR3 comprises 16 residues. CDR1 and CDR2 from the germline V gene are KGHSH and LQKENI. The trim removed 1 base at V and 3 bases at J, leaving 2 bases unmatched. The CDR3 here is CASSPRGTGDTGELFF. Written as DNA, the CDR3 is TGTGCCAGCTCACCACGCGGGACAGGGGACACCGGGGAGCTGTTTTTT.

V gene TRBV5-4 combines with J gene TRBJ1-3; D call uncertain. This CDR3 comprises 10 residues. Trimming shortened V by 8 bases and J by 4 bases, and 4 bases separated the two germline ends. CDR1 and CDR2 from the germline V gene are SGHNT and YYREEE (reference sequence). The CDR3, as DNA: TGTGCCAGAGAGGGAAACACCATATATTTT. The encoded protein is CAREGNTIYF.

The chain uses TRBV5-1 and TRBJ1-2, with a tentative D call TRBD1 (6 bases). Germline lookup yields CDR1 SGHRS and CDR2 YFSETQ. The CDR3 contains 15 residues. V lost 0 bases, J lost 4 bases, and 13 bases lay in between. This CDR3 is CASSLDVRGGYGYTF. The CDR3 region has the DNA TGCGCCAGCAGCTTGGATGTCAGGGGAGGCTATGGCTACACCTTC.

The table lists this clone with a few counts. The CDR3 DNA reads TGTGCCTGGAGTAACGTTTACACTGAAGCTTTCTTT. It encodes CAWSNVYTEAFF. This chain links TRBV30 with TRBJ1-1, with unresolved D. Germline lookup yields CDR1 GTSNPN and CDR2 SVGIG (reference sequence). CDR3 length equals 12 residues. Trimming stripped 2 bases from V and 3 bases from J, with 7 bases between.

This chain links TRBV5-1 with TRBJ2-1, with 10 bases identical to TRBD1. Germline CDR1 SGHRS, CDR2 YFSETQ. Germline trimming cut 4 bases from V and 8 bases from J; bases unmatched to any gene: 9. This CDR3 spans 15 amino acids. CDR3 protein: CASSPPTGGGDEQFF. CDR3 DNA sequence: TGCGCCAGCAGCCCACCGACAGGGGGCGGGGATGAGCAGTTCTTC.

This clone occurred a few times. The gene calls are TRBV7-2 and TRBJ2-1; TRBD1 is a possible D gene (5 bases). V lost 5 bases to trimming and J lost 8 bases, with 13 bases between them. Germline lookup yields CDR1 SGHTA and CDR2 FQGNSA. The CDR3 is 13 residues long. DNA of the CDR3: TGTGCCAGCAGCGGATTAGGGGCGGATGAGCAGTTCTTC. Encoded protein: CASSGLGADEQFF.

The chain links TRBV2 to TRBJ2-5; possible D gene TRBD1, 5 bases. The germline V and J ends were trimmed by 6 bases and 2 bases, with 13 bases remaining between them. CDR3 length equals 14 residues. The germline gives CDR1 SNHLY, CDR2 FYNNEI. The CDR3 DNA follows: TGTGCCAGCAGAAGAAGGGGCAGTCAAGAGACCCAGTACTTC. Encoded protein: CASRRRGSQETQYF.

The chain is built from TRBV5-1 and TRBJ2-2, with D unresolved. The CDR3 extends over 13 amino acids. V shed 0 bases and J shed 4 bases, with 4 bases lying between them. Germline V lookup: CDR1 SGHRS, CDR2 YFSETQ. For the CDR3, the DNA is TGCGCCAGCAGCTTGGATAGCACCGGGGAGCTGTTTTTT. Its translation is CASSLDSTGELFF.